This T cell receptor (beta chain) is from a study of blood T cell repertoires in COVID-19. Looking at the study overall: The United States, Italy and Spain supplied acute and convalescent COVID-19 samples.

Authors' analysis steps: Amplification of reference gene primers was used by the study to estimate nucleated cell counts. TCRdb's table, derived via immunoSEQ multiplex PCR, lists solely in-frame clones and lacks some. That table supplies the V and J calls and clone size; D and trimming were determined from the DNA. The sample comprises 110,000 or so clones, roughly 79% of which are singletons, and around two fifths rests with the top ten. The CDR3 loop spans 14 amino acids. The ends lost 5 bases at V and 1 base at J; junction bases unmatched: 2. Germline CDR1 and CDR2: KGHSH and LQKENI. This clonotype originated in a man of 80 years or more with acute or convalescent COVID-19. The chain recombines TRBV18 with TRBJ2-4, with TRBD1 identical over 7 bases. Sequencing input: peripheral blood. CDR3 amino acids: CASSTDRAKNIQYF. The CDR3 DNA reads TGTGCCAGCTCAACGGACAGGGCCAAAAACATTCAGTACTTC.